The 12 T cell receptor beta chains listed next were all sequenced from one sample in a study of monozygotic twins with cystic fibrosis. Assay: immunoSEQ multiplex PCR; the TCRdb copy retains only in-frame clones and omits some. Of 13,000 to 15,000 clones in the sample, around 83% were seen once. Material for sequencing was blood. The receptor set was obtained from a boy younger than 18 with cystic fibrosis.

The chain links TRBV28 to TRBJ1-4; D is ambiguous. V was clipped by 4 bases and J by 6 bases, with 18 bases between them. The germline gives CDR1 MDHEN, CDR2 SYDVKM. The CDR3 length is 16 residues. For the CDR3, the DNA is TGTGCCAGCAGTTCCCAGGACGCTTACCAGTATGAAAAACTGTTTTTT. Its protein is CASSSQDAYQYEKLFF. Full variable domain (rest looked up from reference TRBV28 and TRBJ1-4): DVKVTQSSRYLVKRTGEKVFLECVQDMDHENMFWYRQDPGLGLRLIYFSYDVKMKEKGDIPEGYSVSREKKERFSLILESASTNQTSMYLCASSSQDAYQYEKLFFGSGTQLSVL.

This clone was picked up one time. The chain couples TRBV2 to TRBJ2-1; D uncertain. Germline CDR1 and CDR2: SNHLY and FYNNEI. With 8 bases removed from V and 5 bases from J, the gap between germline ends came to 7 bases. CDR3 length: 11 amino acids. CDR3 nucleotide sequence: TGTGCCAGCGGCCGGGACAATGAGCAGTTCTTC. This gives the protein CASGRDNEQFF. Full variable domain (outside the CDR3, taken from reference TRBV2 and TRBJ2-1): EPEVTQTPSHQVTQMGQEVILRCVPISNHLYFYWYRQILGQKVEFLVSFYNNEISEKSEIFDDQFSVERPDGSNFTLKIRSTKLEDSAMYFCASGRDNEQFFGPGTRLTVL.

The rearrangement joins TRBV30 to TRBJ1-3; D gene ambiguous. The V end was cut by 2 bases, the J end by 1 base, with 9 bases between. The CDR3 covers 14 residues. From germline, CDR1 is GTSNPN and CDR2 SVGIG (reference sequence). DNA of the CDR3: TGTGCCTGGAGTAGGCGATCATCTGGAAACACCATATATTTT. Protein sequence: CAWSRRSSGNTIYF.

The rearrangement joins TRBV6-5 to TRBJ1-1, with unresolved D. The germline gives CDR1 MNHEY, CDR2 SVGAGI. The V end lost 10 bases, the J end lost 5 bases, and 23 bases lay between the germline ends. The CDR3 spans 15 residues. The CDR3 is CAIPTSGSGDTEAFF. The DNA for the CDR3 is TGTGCCATACCCACCTCCGGGTCCGGAGATACTGAAGCTTTCTTT.

The rearrangement links TRBV5-1 to TRBJ2-5; 8 bases fit TRBD2. The CDR3 totals 15 residues. Germline lookup yields CDR1 SGHRS and CDR2 YFSETQ. The V and J ends lost 4 bases and 7 bases, in that order; junction bases with no gene match: 12. The CDR3 sequence: CASSPDSGAPGTQYF. In DNA, the CDR3 is TGCGCCAGCAGCCCCGATAGCGGGGCGCCGGGGACCCAGTACTTC.

The rearrangement joins TRBV6-5 to TRBJ2-1, with D uncertain. With 4 bases removed from V and 5 bases from J, the gap between germline ends came to 9 bases. CDR3 length equals 13 residues. Germline V gene lookup returns CDR1 MNHEY and CDR2 SVGAGI. The CDR3 DNA sequence: TGTGCCAGCAGTTCCACGAGGAACAATGAGCAGTTCTTC. Translation: CASSSTRNNEQFF.

The chain recombines TRBV9 with TRBJ2-5; D is perhaps TRBD2 (6 bases). V lost 1 base to trimming and J lost 5 bases, with 18 bases between them. Germline V CDR1 and CDR2: SGDLS, YYNGEE. The CDR3 length is 16 residues. CDR3 residues: CASSVTSGPRGETQYF. CDR3 DNA sequence: TGTGCCAGCAGCGTAACCTCAGGGCCCCGGGGGGAGACCCAGTACTTC.

The rearrangement links TRBV6-6 to TRBJ1-4; D unclear. Germline CDR1 reads MNHNY; CDR2 reads SVGAGI (reference sequence). The V gene lost 6 bases and the J gene lost 6 bases, with 14 bases spanning the gap. The CDR3 is 14 amino acids. The DNA of the CDR3 is TGTGCCAGCAGATCAGATGGGCGGCATGAAAAACTGTTTTTT. Translating gives CASRSDGRHEKLFF.

The rearrangement links TRBV7-9 to TRBJ2-7; no reliable D call. Germline V gene lookup returns CDR1 SEHNR and CDR2 FQNEAQ (reference sequence). CDR3 length equals 13 residues. V lost 4 bases to trimming and J lost 3 bases, with 10 bases between them. The CDR3 nucleotides read TGTGCCAGCAGCTCTTTGTGGGGCTACGAGCAGTACTTC. This gives the protein CASSSLWGYEQYF.

V usage is TRBV2 and J usage is TRBJ1-1, with 9 positions matching TRBD1. V shed 5 bases and J 3 bases; nucleotides not matched to a gene: 4. The CDR3 contains 14 residues. Per the germline V gene, CDR1 is SNHLY and CDR2 is FYNNEI. CDR3 DNA sequence: TGTGCCAGCAGTCAACAGGGGGCGGACACTGAAGCTTTCTTT. Amino acid sequence: CASSQQGADTEAFF.

CDR3 amino acids: CASSFEAGDYEQYF. The CDR3, as DNA: TGCGCCAGCAGCTTTGAAGCGGGGGACTACGAGCAGTACTTC. The gene calls are TRBV5-1 and TRBJ2-7; 8 bases align to TRBD2. In germline, CDR1 is SGHRS, CDR2 YFSETQ. The V and J ends lost 2 bases and 3 bases, in that order; junction bases with no gene match: 4. The CDR3 spans 14 residues.

The chain joins TRBV2 to TRBJ2-7; 9 nucleotides match TRBD1. The junction had 7 bases not matched to a gene; V was cut back by 3 bases and J by 4 bases. This CDR3 is 15 amino acids long. Germline loops: CDR1 SNHLY, CDR2 FYNNEI. CDR3 sequence: CASSEAQGAIYEQYF. The CDR3 DNA follows: TGTGCCAGCAGTGAGGCACAGGGGGCCATTTACGAGCAGTACTTC.